A selection of T cell receptor beta chains follows, all from one sample in a study of blood T cell repertoires in COVID-19. Some clones are missing from TCRdb's copy, which holds only in-frame ones; the method was immunoSEQ multiplex PCR. The table includes under 300,000 clones, around 87% detected once. The sequenced sample was peripheral blood. The receptor source for this set is a woman between 55 and 75 years old with COVID-19, enrolled during active disease. CDR3s include the opening cysteine and the closing phenylalanine or tryptophan.

cdr3_aa,j_call,v_call
CASTPQDTQYF,TRBJ2-3,TRBV2
CASRRNEKLFF,TRBJ1-4,TRBV6-5
CASSPPSGLAKNIQYF,TRBJ2-4,TRBV18
CASSSDGGLKAFF,TRBJ1-1,TRBV19
CAIRPRQGESPLHF,TRBJ1-6,TRBV10-3
CASSFGRPGLGYTF,TRBJ1-2,TRBV7-2
CASSAGQGSGNTIYF,TRBJ1-3,TRBV2
CASSQELGGQNYGYTF,TRBJ1-2,TRBV4-3
CATSVRQMNTEAFF,TRBJ1-1,TRBV15
CASSPRTGSPDRGNYGYTF,TRBJ1-2,TRBV9
CASSQVTGVYANTGELFF,TRBJ2-2,TRBV4-3
CASSVLGRGQETQYF,TRBJ2-5,TRBV9
CASSKVGRDEKLFF,TRBJ1-4,TRBV21-1
CASSKGHGRGLNTEAFF,TRBJ1-1,TRBV6-1
CASSQDRGAYTF,TRBJ1-2,TRBV6-5
CASTSDRARGEQFF,TRBJ2-1,TRBV5-1
CASSRRLGGELFF,TRBJ2-2,TRBV7-2
CASSRRPRGTGELFF,TRBJ2-2,TRBV6-5
CASSRQGAEAFF,TRBJ1-1,TRBV19
CASSWGTRVNYGYTF,TRBJ1-2,TRBV14
CASSYTGGLDQETQYF,TRBJ2-5,TRBV6-5
CAISERGNTIYF,TRBJ1-3,TRBV10-3
CASRLTGTNTEAFF,TRBJ1-1,TRBV6-4
CASAMWGVSSTF,TRBJ1-2,TRBV12-3/TRBV12-4
CASSVPGGASGANVLTF,TRBJ2-6,TRBV9
CATSDSQGSGYTF,TRBJ1-2,TRBV24-1
CASSEGGGRTYNEQFF,TRBJ2-1,TRBV6-1
CAISESASGGTDTQYF,TRBJ2-3,TRBV10-3
CASRPRGGSSYEQYF,TRBJ2-7,TRBV11-2
CSSNLPGSPYGYTF,TRBJ1-2,TRBV29-1
CASRALREQFF,TRBJ2-1,TRBV2
CASSTAGGTTIMGYTF,TRBJ1-2,TRBV19
CASSSEYRDMNTEAFF,TRBJ1-1,TRBV7-8
CASSGGRATEAFF,TRBJ1-1,TRBV5-4
CASSVSRNTGELFF,TRBJ2-2,TRBV9
CAWRYLAGKQFF,TRBJ2-1,TRBV30
CAWNPIRGYEKLFF,TRBJ1-4,TRBV30
CASSLYLASAAYEQYF,TRBJ2-7,TRBV27
CASKLDSVSYEQYF,TRBJ2-7,TRBV2
CASSLTLGGAPDTQYF,TRBJ2-3,TRBV7-3
CASSIPTAKNTEAFF,TRBJ1-1,TRBV19
CASRPTGTTGELFF,TRBJ2-2,TRBV3-1/TRBV3-2
CASSRGQGYQPQHF,TRBJ1-5,TRBV4-1
CATSLAGSDTQYF,TRBJ2-3,TRBV11-2
CASKQTVNTEAFF,TRBJ1-1,TRBV25-1
CASSIGGATGELFF,TRBJ2-2,TRBV7-9
CASSLGPQETQYF,TRBJ2-5,TRBV5-4
CASSRGQNSVYGYTF,TRBJ1-2,TRBV5-1
CASRETGISEQFF,TRBJ2-1,TRBV7-2
CASVQGTSEKLFF,TRBJ1-4,TRBV12-3/TRBV12-4